Presented here are 27 T cell receptor beta chains from one specimen sequenced in a study of shared clonotypes between healthy human individuals. Assay: immunoSEQ multiplex PCR; the TCRdb copy retains only in-frame clones and omits some. The table includes around 700,000 clones, roughly 78% detected once. The specimen sequenced was memory CD4+ T cells sorted from blood. Subset: CD45RA-negative fraction. The receptor source for this set is a woman aged 30 to 39 in good health.

The chain uses TRBV6-6 and TRBJ2-3; D is uncertain. Germline V gene lookup returns CDR1 MNHNY and CDR2 SVGAGI (reference sequence). The CDR3 length is 13 residues. V was cut by 5 bases and J by 6 bases, with 12 bases left in between. The CDR3 bases are TGTGCCAGCAGTCACCTCGAAGGGGATACGCAGTATTTT. Amino acid sequence: CASSHLEGDTQYF.

The chain combines TRBV4-1 with TRBJ1-1; 7 bases map to TRBD1. The junction had 5 bases not matched to a gene; V was cut back by 3 bases and J by 1 base. CDR1 MGHRA and CDR2 YSYEKL come from the germline V gene. The CDR3 runs 15 residues. Here the CDR3 DNA reads TGCGCCAGCAGCCATCGACAGGGCCAGAACACTGAAGCTTTCTTT. Translation gives CASSHRQGQNTEAFF.

In this sample, this clone turned up a few times. The CDR3 protein is CASSNQGKNTDTQYF. Here the CDR3 DNA reads TGTGCCAGCAGTAATCAGGGGAAGAACACAGATACGCAGTATTTT. V gene TRBV6-6 combines with J gene TRBJ2-3; maybe TRBD1 (6 bases). The CDR3 length is 15 residues. Germline V gene lookup returns CDR1 MNHNY and CDR2 SVGAGI (reference sequence). The germline V and J ends were trimmed by 5 bases and 2 bases, with 14 bases remaining between them.

This clone has just one count. This chain links TRBV7-9 with TRBJ1-1, with D hard to call. Trimming shortened V by 0 bases and J by 0 bases, and 5 bases separated the two germline ends. CDR1 and CDR2 (germline): SEHNR, FQNEAQ (reference sequence). The CDR3 runs 14 residues. DNA of the CDR3: TGTGCCAGCAGCTTAGCAGTGCTGAACACTGAAGCTTTCTTT. Protein: CASSLAVLNTEAFF.

The rearrangement links TRBV27 to TRBJ1-1; possible D gene TRBD1, 6 bases. CDR1 and CDR2 (germline): MNHEY, SMNVEV (reference sequence). The ends were cut back, 4 bases at V and 5 bases at J, with 14 bases in the middle. The CDR3 length is 14 residues. CDR3 region: CASSSNRGRTEAFF. The CDR3 region has the DNA TGTGCCAGCAGTTCTAATAGGGGGAGAACTGAAGCTTTCTTT.

This chain uses TRBV29-1 with TRBJ2-7; 8 bases line up with TRBD1. V lost 7 bases and J lost 2; bases outside the gene matches: 7. Looked up from germline, CDR1 is SQVTM and CDR2 is ANQGSEA. This CDR3 contains 13 residues. The DNA of the CDR3 is TGCAGCGCCCAGGGGGCTGGTGCCTACGAGCAGTACTTC. Its translation: CSAQGAGAYEQYF.

This chain connects TRBV18 to TRBJ2-7; maybe TRBD2 (6 bases). V gave up 2 bases and J gave up 6 bases, with 17 bases separating them. The CDR3 contains 15 residues. Germline loops: CDR1 KGHSH, CDR2 LQKENI. CDR3 in DNA: TGTGCCAGCTCACCAAGTGTGGGGGGAGAACGCGAGCAGTACTTC. Translating it yields CASSPSVGGEREQYF.

This clone appeared a few times. Other nucleotide sequences from this sample produce the same CDR3. The chain combines TRBV7-9 with TRBJ2-5; no clear D gene. Germline V lookup: CDR1 SEHNR, CDR2 FQNEAQ (reference sequence). The V and J ends lost 1 base and 5 bases respectively, with 8 bases between them. The length of the CDR3 is 13 residues. The CDR3 protein is CASSLGSSETQYF. The CDR3 DNA sequence: TGTGCCAGCAGCTTAGGATCCTCGGAGACCCAGTACTTC.

This clone was observed a handful of times. The rearrangement joins TRBV29-1 to TRBJ2-2, with TRBD2 matching 10 bases. The length of the CDR3 is 16 residues. J was trimmed by 3 bases and V by 6 bases; bases with no gene match: 10. Germline CDR1 and CDR2: SQVTM and ANQGSEA. The CDR3 reads CSVAPSGSLHTGELFF. The CDR3 DNA sequence: TGCAGCGTGGCCCCTAGCGGGAGTTTGCACACCGGGGAGCTGTTTTTT.

This chain joins TRBV11-2 and TRBJ1-4; the D gene is possibly TRBD1 (5 bases). This CDR3 has 17 amino acids. The V gene lost 3 bases and the J gene lost 0 bases, with 14 bases spanning the gap. The germline V gene has CDR1 SGHAT and CDR2 FQNNGV. Here the CDR3 DNA reads TGTGCCAGCAGCTTGGGGGGGATAGCTTCAACTAATGAAAAACTGTTTTTT. This gives the protein CASSLGGIASTNEKLFF.

Only one count was recorded for this clone. In the same sample, other DNA sequences code for this CDR3. This rearrangement joins TRBV6-5 to TRBJ1-1; D remains unclear. CDR1 and CDR2 (germline): MNHEY, SVGAGI. The length of the CDR3 is 15 residues. V was clipped by 5 bases and J by 0 bases, with 13 bases between them. The CDR3 nucleotides read TGTGCCAGCAGTCCAACCGGGTTAATGAACACTGAAGCTTTCTTT. Translating gives CASSPTGLMNTEAFF.

The chain combines TRBV7-2 with TRBJ2-2; the D gene could be TRBD1 or TRBD2 (6 bases each). Trimming cost V 5 bases and J 6 bases, with 19 bases left between them. Germline lookup yields CDR1 SGHTA and CDR2 FQGNSA. The CDR3 consists of 16 residues. In DNA, the CDR3 is TGTGCCAGCAGCCTGGGGGCAGGGAGGTTACCCGGGGAGCTGTTTTTT. Protein sequence: CASSLGAGRLPGELFF.

This clone appeared once. The chain employs TRBV29-1 and TRBJ2-2; no clear D gene. This CDR3 is built from 14 residues. V lost 7 bases, J lost 4 bases, and 16 bases lay in between. Germline lookup yields CDR1 SQVTM and CDR2 ANQGSEA. CDR3 amino acids: CSAPTGLSTGELFF. In DNA, the CDR3 is TGCAGCGCCCCTACGGGCCTGAGCACCGGGGAGCTGTTTTTT.

The table lists this clone with a count of one. This chain uses TRBV7-8 with TRBJ1-1; a weak D match, TRBD1 (6 bases). The CDR3 loop spans 13 amino acids. Trimming stripped 1 base from V and 5 bases from J, with 8 bases between. In germline, CDR1 is SGHVS, CDR2 FQNEAQ. CDR3 bases: TGTGCCAGCAGCTTAGATAGGGGGACTGAAGCTTTCTTT. Protein product: CASSLDRGTEAFF.

The chain couples TRBV7-6 to TRBJ2-5, with TRBD1 as a possible D gene (6 bases). V dropped 5 bases and J dropped 5 bases, with 18 bases sitting between them. The germline CDR1 and CDR2 sequences are SGHVS and FNYEAQ. This CDR3 is 15 amino acids long. The CDR3 protein is CASSPRPGALETQYF. The CDR3 nucleotides are TGTGCCAGCAGCCCCCGCCCAGGGGCTTTGGAGACCCAGTACTTC.

The V call is TRBV29-1, the J call TRBJ1-5; weak D call: TRBD1 (5 bases). V gave up 7 bases and J gave up 5 bases, with 15 bases separating them. In germline, CDR1 is SQVTM, CDR2 ANQGSEA. The CDR3 contains 13 residues. The CDR3 region is CSAKGTEDQPQHF. The CDR3 nucleotides are TGCAGCGCTAAAGGGACCGAGGATCAGCCCCAGCATTTT.

There are many counts of this clone. The V call is TRBV5-1, the J call TRBJ2-7; TRBD2 matches at 13 bases. With 4 bases clipped from V and 7 bases from J, the junction kept 8 bases outside the gene matches. The CDR3 has 15 amino acids. Germline V gene data show CDR1 as SGHRS and CDR2 as YFSETQ. CDR3 region: CASSIGLAGVGEQYF. The CDR3 DNA is TGCGCCAGCAGCATAGGACTAGCGGGAGTGGGAGAGCAGTACTTC.

This clone was counted only a few times. The chain links TRBV18 to TRBJ2-7, with D uncertain. Germline CDR1 and CDR2: KGHSH and LQKENI. CDR3 length: 12 amino acids. Trimming shortened V by 2 bases and J by 6 bases, and 8 bases separated the two germline ends. In DNA, the CDR3 is TGTGCCAGCTCACCAAGAGGTATCGAGCAGTACTTC. This sequence encodes CASSPRGIEQYF. The entire variable domain, with the rest obtained from reference TRBV18 and TRBJ2-7, is as follows: NAGVMQNPRHLVRRRGQEARLRCSPMKGHSHVYWYRQLPEEGLKFMVYLQKENIIDESGMPKERFSAEFPKEGPSILRIQQVVRGDSAAYFCASSPRGIEQYFGPGTRLTVT.

The rearrangement links TRBV19 to TRBJ2-1; 13 positions match TRBD2. Germline lookup yields CDR1 LNHDA and CDR2 SQIVND (reference sequence). The CDR3 length is 20 residues. After removal of 5 bases from V and 0 bases from J, the junction contained 13 bases not matched to a gene. CDR3 DNA sequence: TGTGCCAGTAGTCATAAAACGGGACTAGCGGGACTAAGCTCCTACAATGAGCAGTTCTTC. It translates to CASSHKTGLAGLSSYNEQFF.

V and J are TRBV27 and TRBJ2-3; TRBD2 agrees at 10 bases. This CDR3 has 14 residues. With 7 bases clipped from V and 5 bases from J, the junction kept 6 bases outside the gene matches. Germline V gene lookup returns CDR1 MNHEY and CDR2 SMNVEV (reference sequence). CDR3 protein: CASTKLAGRDTQYF. The DNA of the CDR3 is TGTGCCAGCACCAAACTAGCGGGAAGAGATACGCAGTATTTT.

Concerning this clone itself: Additional DNA sequences in this sample encode the identical CDR3. The genes are TRBV29-1 and TRBJ1-2; 7 bases line up with TRBD1. Germline V gene lookup returns CDR1 SQVTM and CDR2 ANQGSEA. Losses at the gene ends were 3 bases for V and 8 bases for J; bases not matched to a gene: 6. The CDR3 is made up of 12 amino acids. CDR3 coding DNA: TGCAGCGTTGAGGCAGGGGGTGGAGGCTACACCTTC. This encodes CSVEAGGGGYTF.

This rearrangement joins TRBV6-5 to TRBJ1-3, with 7 nucleotides matching TRBD1. Germline CDR1 and CDR2: MNHEY and SVGAGI. Trimming removed 4 bases from V and 4 bases from J; junction bases left unmatched: 7. The CDR3 is 15 residues long. The CDR3 reads CASSSAGGGGNTIYF. CDR3 DNA: TGTGCCAGCAGTTCGGCAGGGGGTGGAGGAAACACCATATATTTT.

The chain carries TRBV28 and TRBJ2-7; D is possibly TRBD1 or TRBD2 (6 bases each). The germline gives CDR1 MDHEN, CDR2 SYDVKM. The CDR3 consists of 17 residues. Trimming stripped 7 bases from V and 7 bases from J, with 29 bases between. CDR3 in DNA: TGTGCCAGCACCAAAAGGCACGGGAGTCAGGGGTTGCATGAGCAGTACTTC. Amino acids: CASTKRHGSQGLHEQYF.

This clone was seen repeatedly, ten times or more. The same CDR3 is also encoded by other DNA sequences in this sample. The genes are TRBV11-2 and TRBJ2-7; a possible D gene is TRBD1 (5 bases). V was shortened by 1 base and J by 2 bases, with 9 bases between the two germline ends. Germline assignment: CDR1 SGHAT and CDR2 FQNNGV. The CDR3 sequence is 14 residues long. The CDR3 region has the DNA TGTGCCAGCAGCTTAGTTCCAGGGCCCTACGAGCAGTACTTC. Translating gives CASSLVPGPYEQYF.

This chain links TRBV19 with TRBJ2-2, with a possible D match to TRBD2 (5 bases). V lost 7 bases and J lost 0, with 15 bases in between. There are 16 residues in the CDR3. Per the germline V gene, CDR1 is LNHDA and CDR2 is SQIVND (reference sequence). CDR3 nucleotides: TGTGCCAGTACCCCCTTCTCGGGGTCGAACACCGGGGAGCTGTTTTTT. Protein: CASTPFSGSNTGELFF. Full variable domain (missing parts from reference TRBV19 and TRBJ2-2): DGGITQSPKYLFRKEGQNVTLSCEQNLNHDAMYWYRQDPGQGLRLIYYSQIVNDFQKGDIAEGYSVSREKKESFPLTVTSAQKNPTAFYLCASTPFSGSNTGELFFGEGSRLTVL.

The gene calls are TRBV7-2 and TRBJ1-5; a possible D gene is TRBD1 (6 bases). V was trimmed by 0 bases and J by 3 bases, leaving 12 bases between them. Germline values: CDR1 SGHTA, CDR2 FQGNSA. The CDR3 is 16 residues long. The CDR3 protein is CASSLAPGQFNQPQHF. CDR3 DNA: TGTGCCAGCAGCTTAGCCCCCGGACAGTTCAATCAGCCCCAGCATTTT.

This clone occurred many times. V gene TRBV5-5 combines with J gene TRBJ2-3; 7 bases fit TRBD2. The V and J ends lost 3 bases and 2 bases, in that order; junction bases with no gene match: 9. The CDR3 runs to 16 residues. The germline V gene encodes CDR1 SGHKS and CDR2 YYEKEE (reference sequence). In DNA, the CDR3 is TGTGCCAGCAGCTGGGCAGGGACTACCGACACAGATACGCAGTATTTT. This gives the protein CASSWAGTTDTDTQYF. The full variable domain, completed using reference TRBV5-5 and TRBJ2-3, is DAGVTQSPTHLIKTRGQQVTLRCSPISGHKSVSWYQQVLGQGPQFIFQYYEKEERGRGNFPDRFSARQFPNYSSELNVNALLLGDSALYLCASSWAGTTDTDTQYFGPGTRLTVL.